Reported below is one T cell receptor (beta chain). Its antigen is as yet unknown. The sample is drawn from a study of cytomegalovirus exposure and HLA in healthy donors. Overall study: In terms of ancestry, the Caucasian-associated cluster contained roughly 80% of the roughly 360 genotyped donors.

PCR amplification relied on 60 Vbeta primers (plus 13 Jbeta primers). Repertoires were generated with immunoSEQ multiplex PCR, while TCRdb's copy carries only in-frame clones and drops some. This table holds 150,000 to 200,000 clones, roughly 80% found once. Study findings and constraints: What was likely a sequencing artifact was a cluster of highly shared sequence variants. Most CMV-associated TCR beta chains appeared HLA-restricted in a later analysis.

V was pared by 6 bases and J by 0 bases, with 8 bases between. The length of the CDR3 is 13 residues. Per the germline V gene, CDR1 is MNHEY and CDR2 is SMNVEV (reference sequence). Sequenced input: PBMCs. The rearrangement uses TRBV27 and TRBJ1-1; no definite D call. This clonotype originated in a woman aged 40 to 50 in good health and CMV-seropositive. The CDR3 loop reads CASRLTVNTEAFF. The CDR3 nucleotides read TGTGCCAGCAGACTTACAGTGAACACTGAAGCTTTCTTT.